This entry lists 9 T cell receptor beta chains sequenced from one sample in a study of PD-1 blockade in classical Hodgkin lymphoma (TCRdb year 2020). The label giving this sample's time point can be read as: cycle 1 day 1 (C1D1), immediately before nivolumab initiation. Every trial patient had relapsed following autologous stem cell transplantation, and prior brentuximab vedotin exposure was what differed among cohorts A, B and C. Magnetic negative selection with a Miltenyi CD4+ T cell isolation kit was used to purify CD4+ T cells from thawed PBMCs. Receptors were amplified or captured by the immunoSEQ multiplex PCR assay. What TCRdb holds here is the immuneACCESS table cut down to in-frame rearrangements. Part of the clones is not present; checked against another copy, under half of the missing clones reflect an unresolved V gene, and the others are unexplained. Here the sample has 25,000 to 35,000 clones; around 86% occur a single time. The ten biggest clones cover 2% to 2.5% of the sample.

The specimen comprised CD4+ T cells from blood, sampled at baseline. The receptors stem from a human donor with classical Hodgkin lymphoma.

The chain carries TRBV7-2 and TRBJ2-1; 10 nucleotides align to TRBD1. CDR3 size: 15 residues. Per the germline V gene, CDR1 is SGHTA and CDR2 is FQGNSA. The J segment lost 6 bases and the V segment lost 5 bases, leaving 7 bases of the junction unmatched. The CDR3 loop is CASSPGTGVANEQFF. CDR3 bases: TGTGCCAGCAGCCCCGGGACAGGGGTGGCCAATGAGCAGTTCTTC.

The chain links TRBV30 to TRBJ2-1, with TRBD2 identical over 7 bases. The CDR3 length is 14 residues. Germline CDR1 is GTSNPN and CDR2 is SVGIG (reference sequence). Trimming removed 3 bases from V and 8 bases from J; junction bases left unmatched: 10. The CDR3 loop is CAWRQLAFSDEQFF. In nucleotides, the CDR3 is TGTGCCTGGAGACAACTAGCGTTTTCCGATGAGCAGTTCTTC.

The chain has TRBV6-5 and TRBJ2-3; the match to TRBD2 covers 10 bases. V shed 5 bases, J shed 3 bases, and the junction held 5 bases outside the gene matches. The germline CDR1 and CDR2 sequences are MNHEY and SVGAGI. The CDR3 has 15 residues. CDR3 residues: CASSAIAGGTDTQYF. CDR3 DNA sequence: TGTGCCAGCAGTGCAATAGCGGGAGGAACAGATACGCAGTATTTT.

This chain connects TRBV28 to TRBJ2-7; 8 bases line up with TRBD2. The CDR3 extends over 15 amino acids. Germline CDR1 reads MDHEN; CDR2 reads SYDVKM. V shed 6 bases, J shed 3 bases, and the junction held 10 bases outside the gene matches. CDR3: CASSRRGSGSYEQYF. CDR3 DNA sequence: TGTGCCAGCAGCCGCCGAGGGAGCGGGAGCTACGAGCAGTACTTC.

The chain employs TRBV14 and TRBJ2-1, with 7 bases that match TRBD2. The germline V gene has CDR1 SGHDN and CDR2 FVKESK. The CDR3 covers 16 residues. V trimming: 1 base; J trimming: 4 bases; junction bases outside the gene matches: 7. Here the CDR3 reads CASSQGGQRGYNEQFF. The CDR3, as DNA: TGTGCCAGCAGCCAAGGGGGCCAGCGGGGTTACAATGAGCAGTTCTTC.

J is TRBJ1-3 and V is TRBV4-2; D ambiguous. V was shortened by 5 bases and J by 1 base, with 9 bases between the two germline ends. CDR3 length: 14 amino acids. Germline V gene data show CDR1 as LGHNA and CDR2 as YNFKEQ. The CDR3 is CASSLSGSGNTIYF. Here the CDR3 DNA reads TGTGCCAGCAGCTTGTCCGGGTCTGGAAACACCATATATTTT.

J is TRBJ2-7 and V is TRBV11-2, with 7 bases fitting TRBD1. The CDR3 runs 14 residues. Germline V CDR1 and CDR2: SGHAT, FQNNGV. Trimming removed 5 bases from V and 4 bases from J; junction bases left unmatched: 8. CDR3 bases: TGTGCCAGCAGCATCGGGACAGAGCTGTACGAGCAGTACTTC. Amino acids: CASSIGTELYEQYF.

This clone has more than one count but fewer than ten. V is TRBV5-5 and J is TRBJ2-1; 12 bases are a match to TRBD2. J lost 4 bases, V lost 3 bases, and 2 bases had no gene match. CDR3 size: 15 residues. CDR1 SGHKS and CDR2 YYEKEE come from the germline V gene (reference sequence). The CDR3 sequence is CASSSGLAGYNEQFF. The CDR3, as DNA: TGTGCCAGCAGCTCGGGACTAGCGGGTTACAATGAGCAGTTCTTC.

The CDR3 DNA reads TGCAGCGCCACAGGGGGCCCGAACACTGAAGCTTTCTTT. The encoded protein is CSATGGPNTEAFF. The chain links TRBV29-1 to TRBJ1-1; 9 nucleotides line up with TRBD1. The CDR3 covers 13 residues. From germline, CDR1 is SQVTM and CDR2 ANQGSEA. The junction had 4 bases not matched to a gene; V was cut back by 7 bases and J by 1 base.